This TCR beta chain was recovered during a study of blood T cell repertoires in COVID-19. Across the study: Material from acute and convalescent COVID-19 was sourced from the United States, Italy and Spain. From T cells, B-cell-depleted T cells, or PBMCs came the material, which was cDNA or gDNA.

Authors' methods: Estimation of nucleated cell counts relied on the amplification of reference gene primers. The protocol was immunoSEQ multiplex PCR, while the TCRdb copy is restricted to in-frame clones and leaves out a portion. V and J calls and clone size are given by that table; D and trimming were obtained from the DNA. In the table there are about 260,000 clones, almost 90% of which are singletons. The clonotype comes from a woman aged 25-40 years with COVID-19, enrolled during active disease. Sequencing used peripheral blood.

The CDR3 reads CASCYRVNTEAFF. The CDR3 region has the DNA TGTGCCAGCTGCTACAGGGTGAACACTGAAGCTTTCTTT. This chain links TRBV12-3 or TRBV12-4 with TRBJ1-1, with D possibly matching TRBD1 (6 bases). CDR3 size: 13 residues. V lost 8 bases and J lost 0, with 10 bases in between.